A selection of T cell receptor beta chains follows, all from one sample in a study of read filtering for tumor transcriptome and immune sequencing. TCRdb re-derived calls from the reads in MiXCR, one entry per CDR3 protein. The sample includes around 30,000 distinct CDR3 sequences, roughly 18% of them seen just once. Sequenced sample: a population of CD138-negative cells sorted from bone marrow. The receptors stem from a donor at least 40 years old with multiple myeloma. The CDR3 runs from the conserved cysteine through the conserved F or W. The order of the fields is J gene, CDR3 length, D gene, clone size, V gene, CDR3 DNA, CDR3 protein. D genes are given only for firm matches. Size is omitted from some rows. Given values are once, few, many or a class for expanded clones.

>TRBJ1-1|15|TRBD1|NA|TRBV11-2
TGTGCCAGCAGCCAAGGGACAGGGATGGACACTAAAGCTTTCTTT
CASSQGTGMDTKAFF
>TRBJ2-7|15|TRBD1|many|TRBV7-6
TGTGCCAGCAGCTCTCCGGGACAGGGGACCTACGAGCAGTACTTC
CASSSPGQGTYEQYF
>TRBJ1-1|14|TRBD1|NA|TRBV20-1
TGCAGTGCTAGTGAATCCGGGACAGGGGATGAAGCTTTCTTT
CSASESGTGDEAFF
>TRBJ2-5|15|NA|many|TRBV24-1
TGTGCCACCAGTGATGATACAGGTTTACAAGAGACCCAGTACTTC
CATSDDTGLQETQYF
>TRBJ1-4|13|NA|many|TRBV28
TGTGCCAGCAGAGCACAGGGTAATGAAAAACTGTTTTTT
CASRAQGNEKLFF
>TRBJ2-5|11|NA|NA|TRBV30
TGTGCCAAGGGGCAGCTAGGGACCCAGTACTTC
CAKGQLGTQYF
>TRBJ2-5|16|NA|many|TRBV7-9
TGTGCCAGCAGCTTAGCGGGGGCCCCCCGGACGCGAACCCAGTACTTC
CASSLAGAPRTRTQYF
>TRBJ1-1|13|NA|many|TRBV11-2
TGTGCCAGCAGCTTATCATTGAACACTGAAGCTTTCTTT
CASSLSLNTEAFF
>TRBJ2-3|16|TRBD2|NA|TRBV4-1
TGCGCCAGCAGCCTTAGCGGGCCCCACACCACAGATACGCAGTATTTT
CASSLSGPHTTDTQYF
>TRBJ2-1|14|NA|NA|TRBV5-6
TGTGCCAGCAGCCTGGGGGGGGCGCCGAATGAGCAGTTCTTC
CASSLGGAPNEQFF
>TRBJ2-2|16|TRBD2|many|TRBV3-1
TGTGCCAGCAGCCAAGGATCTGGGGGGGTTAGCGGGGAGCTGTTTTTT
CASSQGSGGVSGELFF
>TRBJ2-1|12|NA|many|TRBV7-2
TGTGCCAGCAGCTTAGACGGGGGTGAGCAGTTCTTC
CASSLDGGEQFF
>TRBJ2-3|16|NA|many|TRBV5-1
TGCGCCAGCAGCCCCCGGGGGACGGGGGCCACAGATACGCAGTATTTT
CASSPRGTGATDTQYF
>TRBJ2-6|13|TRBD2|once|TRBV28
TGTGCTGCGCGGGGGGCTGGGGCCAACGTCCTGGCTTTC
CAARGAGANVLAF
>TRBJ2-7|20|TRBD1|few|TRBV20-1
TGCAGTGCTAGAGCTGCCGAGTGGGTTAAACAGGGGAGTAGCTCCTACGAGCAGTACTTC
CSARAAEWVKQGSSSYEQYF
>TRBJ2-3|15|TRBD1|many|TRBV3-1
TGTGCCAGCAGCCAAGGGGACAGTAGCACAGATACGCAGTATTTT
CASSQGDSSTDTQYF
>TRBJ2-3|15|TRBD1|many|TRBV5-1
TGCGCCAGCAGCCAGACAGGGCTTAGCACAGATACGCAGTATTTT
CASSQTGLSTDTQYF
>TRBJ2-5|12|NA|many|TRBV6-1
TGTGCCAGCAGTGAAGTCCAGGAGACCCAGTACTTC
CASSEVQETQYF
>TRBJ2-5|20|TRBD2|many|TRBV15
TGTGCCACCAGCAGAGATTGGGTTACAGTCCTAGCGGGGGCCCAAGAGACCCAGTACTTC
CATSRDWVTVLAGAQETQYF